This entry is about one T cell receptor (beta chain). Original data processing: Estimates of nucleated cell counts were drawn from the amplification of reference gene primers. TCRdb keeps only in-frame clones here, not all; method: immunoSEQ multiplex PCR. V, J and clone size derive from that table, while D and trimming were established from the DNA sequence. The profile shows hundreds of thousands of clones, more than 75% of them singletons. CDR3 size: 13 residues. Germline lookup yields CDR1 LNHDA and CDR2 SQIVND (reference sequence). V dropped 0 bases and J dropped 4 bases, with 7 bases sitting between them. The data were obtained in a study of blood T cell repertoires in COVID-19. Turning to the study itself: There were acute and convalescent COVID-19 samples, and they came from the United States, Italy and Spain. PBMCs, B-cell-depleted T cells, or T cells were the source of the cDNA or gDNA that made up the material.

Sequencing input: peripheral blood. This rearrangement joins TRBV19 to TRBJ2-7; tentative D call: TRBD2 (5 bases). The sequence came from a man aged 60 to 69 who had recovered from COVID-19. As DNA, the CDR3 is TGTGCCAGTAGTATAGATAGGAGGTACGAGCAGTACTTC. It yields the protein CASSIDRRYEQYF.